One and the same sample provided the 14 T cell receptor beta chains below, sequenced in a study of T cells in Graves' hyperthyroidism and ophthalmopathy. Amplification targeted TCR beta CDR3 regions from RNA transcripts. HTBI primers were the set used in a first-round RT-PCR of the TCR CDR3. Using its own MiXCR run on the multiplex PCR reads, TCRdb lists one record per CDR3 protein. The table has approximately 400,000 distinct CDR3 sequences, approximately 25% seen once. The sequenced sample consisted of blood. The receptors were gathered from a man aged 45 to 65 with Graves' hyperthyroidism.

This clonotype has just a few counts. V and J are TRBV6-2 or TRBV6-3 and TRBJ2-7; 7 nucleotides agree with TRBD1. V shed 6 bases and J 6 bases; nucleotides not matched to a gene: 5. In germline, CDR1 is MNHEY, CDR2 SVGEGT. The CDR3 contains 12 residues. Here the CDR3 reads CASSVTGAEQYF. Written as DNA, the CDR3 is TGTGCCAGCAGCGTTACAGGGGCCGAGCAGTACTTC.

DNA for the CDR3: TGTGCCACCAGTGATTCGACAGGAACGACCTACAATGAGCAGTTCTTC. It translates to CATSDSTGTTYNEQFF. The chain combines TRBV24-1 with TRBJ2-1, with a tentative D call TRBD1 (6 bases). CDR1 is KGHDR, CDR2 SFDVKD, per germline. The V gene lost 2 bases and the J gene lost 2 bases, with 12 bases spanning the gap. This CDR3 is 16 amino acids long.

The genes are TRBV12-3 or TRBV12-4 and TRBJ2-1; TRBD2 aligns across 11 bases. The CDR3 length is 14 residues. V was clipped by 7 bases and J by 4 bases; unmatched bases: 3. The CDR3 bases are TGTGCCAGCAAGCTAGCGGGGGGTTACAATGAGCAGTTCTTC. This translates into CASKLAGGYNEQFF.

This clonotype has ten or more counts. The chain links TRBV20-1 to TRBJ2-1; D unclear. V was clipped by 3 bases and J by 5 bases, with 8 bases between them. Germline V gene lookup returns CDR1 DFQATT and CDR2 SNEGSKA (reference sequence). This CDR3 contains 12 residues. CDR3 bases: TGCAGTGCTAGTTTCCGGCACAATGAGCAGTTCTTC. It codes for CSASFRHNEQFF.

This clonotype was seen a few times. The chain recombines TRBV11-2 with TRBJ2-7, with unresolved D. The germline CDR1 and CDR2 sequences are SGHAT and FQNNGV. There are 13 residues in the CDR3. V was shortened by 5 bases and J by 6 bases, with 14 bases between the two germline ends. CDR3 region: CASSLIQGAEQYF. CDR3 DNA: TGTGCCAGCAGCCTCATACAAGGAGCCGAGCAGTACTTC.

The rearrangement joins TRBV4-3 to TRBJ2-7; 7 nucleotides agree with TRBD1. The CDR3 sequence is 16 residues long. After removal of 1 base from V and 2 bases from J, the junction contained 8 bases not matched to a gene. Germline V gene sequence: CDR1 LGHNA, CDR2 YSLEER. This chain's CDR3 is CASSQGVTGVAYEQYF. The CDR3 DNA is TGCGCCAGCAGCCAAGGGGTTACAGGGGTGGCCTACGAGCAGTACTTC.

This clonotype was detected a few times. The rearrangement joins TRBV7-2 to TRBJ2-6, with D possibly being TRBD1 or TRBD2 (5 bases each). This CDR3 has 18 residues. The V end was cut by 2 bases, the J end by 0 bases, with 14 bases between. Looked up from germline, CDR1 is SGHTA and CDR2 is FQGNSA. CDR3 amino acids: CASSLRWDLYSGANVLTF. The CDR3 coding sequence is TGTGCCAGCAGCTTACGGTGGGACCTTTACTCTGGGGCCAACGTCCTGACTTTC.

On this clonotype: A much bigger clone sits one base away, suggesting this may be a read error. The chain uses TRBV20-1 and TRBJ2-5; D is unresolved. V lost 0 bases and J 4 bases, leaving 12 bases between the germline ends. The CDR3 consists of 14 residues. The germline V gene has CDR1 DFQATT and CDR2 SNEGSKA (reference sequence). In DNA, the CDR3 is TGCAGTGCTAGAGATCCGCTAGTGGGAGAGACCCAGTACTTC. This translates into CSARDPLVGETQYF.

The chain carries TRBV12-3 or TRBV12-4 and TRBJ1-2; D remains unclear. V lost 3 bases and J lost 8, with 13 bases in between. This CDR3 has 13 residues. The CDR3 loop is CASSFRPPLGYTF. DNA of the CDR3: TGTGCCAGCAGTTTTCGACCACCTCTCGGCTACACCTTC.

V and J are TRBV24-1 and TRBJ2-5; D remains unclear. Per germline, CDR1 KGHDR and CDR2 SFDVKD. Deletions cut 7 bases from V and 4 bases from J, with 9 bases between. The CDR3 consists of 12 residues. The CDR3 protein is CATSAHRETQYF. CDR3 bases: TGTGCCACCAGCGCCCATCGAGAGACCCAGTACTTC.

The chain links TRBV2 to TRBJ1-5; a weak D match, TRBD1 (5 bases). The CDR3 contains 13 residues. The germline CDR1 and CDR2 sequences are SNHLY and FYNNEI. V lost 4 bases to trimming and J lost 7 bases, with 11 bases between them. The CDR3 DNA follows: TGTGCCAGCAGTGCACTGGGGGTCCAGCCCCAGCATTTT. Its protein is CASSALGVQPQHF.

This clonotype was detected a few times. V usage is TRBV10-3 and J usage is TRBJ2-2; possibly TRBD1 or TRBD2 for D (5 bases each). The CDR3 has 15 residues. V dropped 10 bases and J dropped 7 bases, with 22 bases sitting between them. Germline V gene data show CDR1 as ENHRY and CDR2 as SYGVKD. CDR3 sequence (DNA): TGTGCCACCAGAGCGGAAATAGGACACCTCGGGGAGCTGTTTTTT. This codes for CATRAEIGHLGELFF.

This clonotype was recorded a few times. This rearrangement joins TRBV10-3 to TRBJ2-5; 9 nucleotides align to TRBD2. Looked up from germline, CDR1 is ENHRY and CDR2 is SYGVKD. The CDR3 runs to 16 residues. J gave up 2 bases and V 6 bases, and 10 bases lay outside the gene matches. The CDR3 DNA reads TGTGCCATCAGCCTCGCCGCTAGCGGGGATCAAGAGACCCAGTACTTC. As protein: CAISLAASGDQETQYF.

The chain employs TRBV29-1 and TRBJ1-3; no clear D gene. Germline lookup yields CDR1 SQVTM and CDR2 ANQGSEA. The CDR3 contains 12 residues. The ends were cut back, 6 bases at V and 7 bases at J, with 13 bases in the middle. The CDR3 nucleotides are TGCAGCGTCTCGTCGCGGGGTAACACCATATATTTT. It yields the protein CSVSSRGNTIYF. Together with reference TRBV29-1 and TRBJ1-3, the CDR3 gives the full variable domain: SAVISQKPSRDICQRGTSLTIQCQVDSQVTMMFWYRQQPGQSLTLIATANQGSEATYESGFVIDKFPISRPNLTFSTLTVSNMSPEDSSIYLCSVSSRGNTIYFGEGSWLTVV.